These 18 T cell receptor beta chains originate from one sample sequenced in a study of blood T cells in healthy people across ages. A J-beta primer mix and a sample-barcoded 5' primer were used in a second PCR of about 7 to 12 cycles. MiXCR was run by TCRdb on the 5' RACE reads, yielding one entry per CDR3 protein. Of around 940,000 distinct CDR3 sequences in the sample, 51% were seen once. The sample taken for sequencing was blood. The receptors derive from an older woman in good health.

This clonotype was counted ten times or more. The chain links TRBV27 to TRBJ2-5, with 10 bases that match TRBD2. Looked up from germline, CDR1 is MNHEY and CDR2 is SMNVEV (reference sequence). The CDR3 runs 14 residues. The junction had 9 bases not matched to a gene; V was cut back by 9 bases and J by 5 bases. CDR3 in amino acids: CASPPGLARETQYF. CDR3 bases: TGTGCCAGTCCCCCGGGACTAGCGAGGGAGACCCAGTACTTC.

In its sample, this clonotype was seen a few times. The genes are TRBV29-1 and TRBJ2-3, with 12 bases lining up with TRBD2. CDR3 length: 16 residues. The J segment lost 4 bases and the V segment lost 1 base, leaving 6 bases of the junction unmatched. CDR1 is SQVTM, CDR2 ANQGSEA, per germline. The DNA for the CDR3 is TGCAGCGTTGAAGGAACTAGCGGGAGGATTTCAGATACGCAGTATTTT. Its protein product is CSVEGTSGRISDTQYF.

There are many counts of this clonotype. This chain connects TRBV14 to TRBJ1-2; D not certain. CDR3 length: 13 residues. Trimming stripped 1 base from V and 8 bases from J, with 11 bases between. The germline V gene has CDR1 SGHDN and CDR2 FVKESK. CDR3 DNA sequence: TGTGCCAGCAGCCAAGCACCCGGTCGAGGCTACACCTTC. Protein product: CASSQAPGRGYTF.

This clonotype was seen a few times. The V gene is TRBV12-3 or TRBV12-4, the J gene TRBJ2-3; 9 nucleotides align to TRBD2. The CDR3 totals 16 residues. Trimming at V came to 1 base and at J to 2 bases, leaving 4 bases not matched to a gene. CDR3 sequence (DNA): TGTGCCAGCAGTTTAGGTAGCGGGGGTTCCACAGATACGCAGTATTTT. Residues: CASSLGSGGSTDTQYF.

The chain recombines TRBV20-1 with TRBJ2-1; 11 nucleotides match TRBD2. CDR3 length equals 16 residues. The germline CDR1 and CDR2 sequences are DFQATT and SNEGSKA (reference sequence). Trimming removed 2 bases from V and 4 bases from J; junction bases left unmatched: 7. The CDR3 nucleotides read TGCAGTGCTAGAACTAGCGGGAGTGTCGGTTACAATGAGCAGTTCTTC. As protein: CSARTSGSVGYNEQFF.

Only one count was recorded for this clonotype. This sequence joins TRBV14 and TRBJ2-1, with 8 nucleotides matching TRBD2. With 3 bases clipped from V and 9 bases from J, the junction kept 13 bases outside the gene matches. The CDR3 spans 16 residues. CDR1 and CDR2 from the germline V gene are SGHDN and FVKESK. CDR3 protein: CASSQSGGKRVREQFF. CDR3 coding DNA: TGTGCCAGCAGCCAGTCGGGAGGGAAGAGGGTCCGTGAGCAGTTCTTC.

The chain uses TRBV7-2 and TRBJ2-2; 15 bases map to TRBD2. Trimming removed 5 bases from V and 1 base from J; junction bases left unmatched: 5. Germline CDR1 SGHTA, CDR2 FQGNSA. The CDR3 loop spans 18 amino acids. DNA for the CDR3: TGTGCCAGCAGCCCCGGGACTAGCGGGAGGATGAACACCGGGGAGCTGTTTTTT. Amino acid sequence: CASSPGTSGRMNTGELFF.

This sequence joins TRBV29-1 and TRBJ2-1; no clear D gene. The CDR3 is 11 amino acids. Trimming stripped 5 bases from V and 8 bases from J, with 10 bases between. Germline CDR1 SQVTM, CDR2 ANQGSEA. The CDR3 loop reads CSVRRGYEQFF. CDR3 DNA: TGCAGCGTTCGACGAGGCTATGAGCAGTTCTTC.

The chain links TRBV15 to TRBJ1-2; 7 positions agree with TRBD1. The CDR3 is 13 residues long. Germline values: CDR1 LNHNV, CDR2 YYDKDF (reference sequence). J was trimmed by 2 bases and V by 8 bases; bases with no gene match: 5. The DNA of the CDR3 is TGTGCCACCTCTCGGGACAGAAACTATGGCTACACCTTC. This sequence encodes CATSRDRNYGYTF. Looking up the rest from reference TRBV15 and TRBJ1-2 gives the full variable domain: DAMVIQNPRYQVTQFGKPVTLSCSQTLNHNVMYWYQQKSSQAPKLLFHYYDKDFNNEADTPDNFQSRRPNTSFCFLDIRSPGLGDTAMYLCATSRDRNYGYTFGSGTRLTVV.

The V and J genes are TRBV7-2 and TRBJ2-5, with a possible D match to TRBD2 (6 bases). Germline V gene lookup returns CDR1 SGHTA and CDR2 FQGNSA. Between the trimmed V and J ends, which lost 1 base and 4 bases, there was a span of 13 bases. The CDR3 runs 15 residues. The CDR3 here is CASSLGYGGIETQYF. CDR3 DNA sequence: TGTGCCAGCAGCTTAGGATACGGAGGGATAGAGACCCAGTACTTC.

This sequence joins TRBV7-6 and TRBJ2-2, with 8 bases lining up with TRBD1. This CDR3 is built from 16 residues. Germline V gives CDR1 SGHVS, CDR2 FNYEAQ. V trimming: 4 bases; J trimming: 0 bases; junction bases outside the gene matches: 4. CDR3 region: CASSSNRGANTGELFF. CDR3 sequence (DNA): TGTGCCAGCAGCTCTAACAGGGGGGCGAACACCGGGGAGCTGTTTTTT.

The chain uses TRBV7-2 and TRBJ2-7, with D unclear. The V end lost 3 bases, the J end lost 3 bases, and 12 bases lay between the germline ends. The CDR3 runs to 14 residues. Germline V gene data show CDR1 as SGHTA and CDR2 as FQGNSA. DNA of the CDR3: TGTGCCAGCAGCTTTCCCGGGTCTTTCTACGAGCAGTACTTC. Translating it yields CASSFPGSFYEQYF.

This clonotype was observed a handful of times. The V gene is TRBV20-1, the J gene TRBJ1-5; TRBD1 is a possible D gene (5 bases). The V gene's germline CDR1 is DFQATT and CDR2 SNEGSKA (reference sequence). Deletions cut 3 bases from V and 3 bases from J, with 9 bases between. The CDR3 extends over 13 amino acids. The CDR3 sequence is CSASLGANQPQHF. Written as DNA, the CDR3 is TGCAGTGCTAGTCTCGGGGCCAATCAGCCCCAGCATTTT.

The chain is built from TRBV6-1 and TRBJ2-7, with D tentatively TRBD1 (5 bases). Germline loops: CDR1 MNHNS, CDR2 SASEGT. V lost 2 bases, J lost 7 bases, and 9 bases lay in between. This CDR3 region has 12 residues. The CDR3 DNA is TGTGCCAGCAGTGAAACTAAGGGGGAGCAGTACTTC. Its translation: CASSETKGEQYF.

The chain recombines TRBV3-1 with TRBJ2-7; D call uncertain. V lost 8 bases and J 6 bases, leaving 17 bases between the germline ends. CDR1 is LGHDT, CDR2 YNNKEL, per germline (reference sequence). There are 13 residues in the CDR3. This CDR3 is CASSPGVAREQYF. In DNA, the CDR3 is TGTGCCAGCTCCCCTGGGGTGGCTCGCGAGCAGTACTTC.

This clonotype has more than one count but fewer than ten. This sequence joins TRBV7-9 and TRBJ2-7; D might be TRBD1 (6 bases). CDR1 is SEHNR, CDR2 FQNEAQ, per germline (reference sequence). The V gene lost 1 base and the J gene lost 6 bases, with 16 bases spanning the gap. This CDR3 has 15 residues. CDR3 sequence: CASSLGDNDLFEQYF. In nucleotides, the CDR3 is TGTGCCAGCAGCTTAGGGGACAACGACTTGTTCGAGCAGTACTTC.

The V call is TRBV7-8, the J call TRBJ2-7; TRBD2 agrees at 7 bases. CDR3 size: 15 residues. V lost 2 bases, J lost 2 bases, and 6 bases stayed unmatched. CDR1 is SGHVS and CDR2 is FQNEAQ in the germline V gene. In nucleotides, the CDR3 is TGTGCCAGCAGCTTATATCGTGGACTAGCCTACGAGCAGTACTTC. It specifies CASSLYRGLAYEQYF. The variable domain in full, with the rest retrieved from reference TRBV7-8 and TRBJ2-7, is GAGVSQSPRYKVAKRGQDVALRCDPISGHVSLFWYQQALGQGPEFLTYFQNEAQLDKSGLPSDRFFAERPEGSVSTLKIQRTQQEDSAVYLCASSLYRGLAYEQYFGPGTRLTVT.

This clonotype was observed at least ten times. This rearrangement joins TRBV4-2 to TRBJ2-7; D perhaps matches TRBD2 (6 bases). Between the trimmed V and J ends, which lost 1 base and 5 bases, there was a span of 12 bases. The CDR3 loop spans 14 amino acids. Germline CDR1 is LGHNA and CDR2 is YNFKEQ. The CDR3 spells CASSQGVAVDEQYF. Written as DNA, the CDR3 is TGTGCCAGCAGCCAAGGGGTAGCGGTGGACGAGCAGTACTTC.